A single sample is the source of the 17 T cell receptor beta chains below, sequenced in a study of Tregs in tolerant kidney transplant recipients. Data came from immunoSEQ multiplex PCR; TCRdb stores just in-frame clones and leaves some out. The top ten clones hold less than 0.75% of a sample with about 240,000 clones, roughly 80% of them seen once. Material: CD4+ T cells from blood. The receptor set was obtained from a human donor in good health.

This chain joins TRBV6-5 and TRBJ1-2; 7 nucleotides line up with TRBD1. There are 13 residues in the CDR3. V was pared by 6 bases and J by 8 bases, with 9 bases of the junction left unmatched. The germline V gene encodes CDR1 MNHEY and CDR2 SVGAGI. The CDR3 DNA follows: TGTGCCAGCAGCGCCACCAACAGGGGAGGCTACACCTTC. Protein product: CASSATNRGGYTF.

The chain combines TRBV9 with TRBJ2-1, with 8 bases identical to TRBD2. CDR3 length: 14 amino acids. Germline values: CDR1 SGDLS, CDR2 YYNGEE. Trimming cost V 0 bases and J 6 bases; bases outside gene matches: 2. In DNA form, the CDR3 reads TGTGCCAGCAGCGTAGTAGCGGGAAGCAATGAGCAGTTCTTC. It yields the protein CASSVVAGSNEQFF.

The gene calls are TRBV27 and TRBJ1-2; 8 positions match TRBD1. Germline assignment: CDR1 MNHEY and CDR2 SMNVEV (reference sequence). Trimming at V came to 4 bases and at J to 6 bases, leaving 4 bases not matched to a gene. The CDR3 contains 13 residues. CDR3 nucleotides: TGTGCCAGCAGTTACAGGGGGTCCCATGGCTACACCTTC. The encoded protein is CASSYRGSHGYTF.

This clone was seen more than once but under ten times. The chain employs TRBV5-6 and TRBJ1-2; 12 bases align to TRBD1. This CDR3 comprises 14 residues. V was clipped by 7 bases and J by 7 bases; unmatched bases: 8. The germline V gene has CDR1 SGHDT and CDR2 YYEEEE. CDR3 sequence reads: CASGPGQGAGGYTF. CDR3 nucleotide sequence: TGTGCCAGCGGGCCGGGACAGGGGGCGGGTGGCTACACCTTC.

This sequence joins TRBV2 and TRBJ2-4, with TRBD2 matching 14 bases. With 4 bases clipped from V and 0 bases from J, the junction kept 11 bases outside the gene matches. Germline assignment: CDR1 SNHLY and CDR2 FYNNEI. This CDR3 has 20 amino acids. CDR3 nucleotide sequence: TGTGCCAGCAGTGGACCCGGGACTAGCGGGAGTGGGGAAGCCAAAAACATTCAGTACTTC. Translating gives CASSGPGTSGSGEAKNIQYF. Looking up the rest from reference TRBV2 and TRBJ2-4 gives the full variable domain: EPEVTQTPSHQVTQMGQEVILRCVPISNHLYFYWYRQILGQKVEFLVSFYNNEISEKSEIFDDQFSVERPDGSNFTLKIRSTKLEDSAMYFCASSGPGTSGSGEAKNIQYFGAGTRLSVL.

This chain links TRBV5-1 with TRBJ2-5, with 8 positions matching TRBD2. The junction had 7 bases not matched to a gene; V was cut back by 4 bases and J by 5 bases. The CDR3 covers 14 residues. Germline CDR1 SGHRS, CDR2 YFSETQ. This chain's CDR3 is CASSQPGGLETQYF. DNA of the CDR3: TGCGCCAGCAGCCAGCCGGGGGGGCTTGAGACCCAGTACTTC.

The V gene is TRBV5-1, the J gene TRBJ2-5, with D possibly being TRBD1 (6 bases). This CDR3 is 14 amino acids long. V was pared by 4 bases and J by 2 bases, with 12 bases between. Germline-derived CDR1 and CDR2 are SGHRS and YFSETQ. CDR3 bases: TGCGCCAGCAGCCCAGGACAGCTTCAAGAGACCCAGTACTTC. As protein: CASSPGQLQETQYF.

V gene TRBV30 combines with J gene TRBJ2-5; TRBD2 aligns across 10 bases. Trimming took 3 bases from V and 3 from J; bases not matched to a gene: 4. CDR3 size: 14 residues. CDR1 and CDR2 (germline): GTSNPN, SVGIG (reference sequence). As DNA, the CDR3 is TGTGCCTGGAGCAGCGGGGGGGCGAAAGAGACCCAGTACTTC. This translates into CAWSSGGAKETQYF.

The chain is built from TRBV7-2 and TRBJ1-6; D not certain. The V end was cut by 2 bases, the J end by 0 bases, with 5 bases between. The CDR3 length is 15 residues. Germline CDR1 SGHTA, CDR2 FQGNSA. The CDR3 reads CASSLKGSYNSPLHF. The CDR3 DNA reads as TGTGCCAGCAGCTTAAAGGGCTCCTATAATTCACCCCTCCACTTT.

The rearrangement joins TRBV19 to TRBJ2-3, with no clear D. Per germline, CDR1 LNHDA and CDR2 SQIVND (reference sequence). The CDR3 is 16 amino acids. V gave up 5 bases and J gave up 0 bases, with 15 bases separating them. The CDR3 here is CASSPRRGTSTDTQYF. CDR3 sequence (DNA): TGTGCCAGTAGTCCCCGGCGAGGAACTAGCACAGATACGCAGTATTTT. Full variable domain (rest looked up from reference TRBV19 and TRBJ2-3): DGGITQSPKYLFRKEGQNVTLSCEQNLNHDAMYWYRQDPGQGLRLIYYSQIVNDFQKGDIAEGYSVSREKKESFPLTVTSAQKNPTAFYLCASSPRRGTSTDTQYFGPGTRLTVL.

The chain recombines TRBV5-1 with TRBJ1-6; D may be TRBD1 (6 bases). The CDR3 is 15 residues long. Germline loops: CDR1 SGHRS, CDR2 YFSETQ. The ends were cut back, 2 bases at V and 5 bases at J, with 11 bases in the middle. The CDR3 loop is CASSFGGLNNSPLHF. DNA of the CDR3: TGCGCCAGCAGCTTCGGGGGCTTAAATAATTCACCCCTCCACTTT.

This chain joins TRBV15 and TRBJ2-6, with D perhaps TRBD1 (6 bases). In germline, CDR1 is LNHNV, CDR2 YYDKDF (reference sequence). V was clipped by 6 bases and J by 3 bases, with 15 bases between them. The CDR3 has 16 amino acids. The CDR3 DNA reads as TGTGCCACCAGGGCAGACGACAGGTATGGGGCCAACGTCCTGACTTTC. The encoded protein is CATRADDRYGANVLTF.

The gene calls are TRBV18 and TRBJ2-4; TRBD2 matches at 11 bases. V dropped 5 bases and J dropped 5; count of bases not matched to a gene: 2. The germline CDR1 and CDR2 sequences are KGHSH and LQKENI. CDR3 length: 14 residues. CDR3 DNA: TGTGCCAGCTCATCGGGACTAGCGGAAAACATTCAGTACTTC. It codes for CASSSGLAENIQYF.

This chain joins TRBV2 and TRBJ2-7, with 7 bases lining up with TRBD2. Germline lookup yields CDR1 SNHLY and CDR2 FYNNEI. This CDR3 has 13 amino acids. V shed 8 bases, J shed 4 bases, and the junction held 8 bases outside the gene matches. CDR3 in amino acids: CASRGEVRYEQYF. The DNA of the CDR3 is TGTGCCAGCCGGGGGGAGGTTCGGTACGAGCAGTACTTC. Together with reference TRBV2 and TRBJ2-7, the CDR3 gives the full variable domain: EPEVTQTPSHQVTQMGQEVILRCVPISNHLYFYWYRQILGQKVEFLVSFYNNEISEKSEIFDDQFSVERPDGSNFTLKIRSTKLEDSAMYFCASRGEVRYEQYFGPGTRLTVT.

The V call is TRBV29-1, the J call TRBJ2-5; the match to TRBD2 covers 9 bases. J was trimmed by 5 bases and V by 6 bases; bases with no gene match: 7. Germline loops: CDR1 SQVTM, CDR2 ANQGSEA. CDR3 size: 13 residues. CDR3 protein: CSVSGTSPETQYF. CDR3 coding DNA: TGCAGCGTGTCCGGGACTAGCCCCGAGACCCAGTACTTC.

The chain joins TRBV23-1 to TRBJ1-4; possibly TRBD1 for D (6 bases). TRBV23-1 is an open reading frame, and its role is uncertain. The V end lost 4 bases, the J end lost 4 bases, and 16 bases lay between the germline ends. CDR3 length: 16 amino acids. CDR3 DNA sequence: TGCGCCAGCAGTCCCCACCCGGGACAACGTAATGAAAAACTGTTTTTT. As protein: CASSPHPGQRNEKLFF.

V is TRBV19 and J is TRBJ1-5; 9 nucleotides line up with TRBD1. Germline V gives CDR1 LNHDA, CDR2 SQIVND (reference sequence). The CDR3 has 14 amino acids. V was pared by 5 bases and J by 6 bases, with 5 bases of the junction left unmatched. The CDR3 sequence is CASSSTGGIQPQHF. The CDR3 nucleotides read TGTGCCAGTAGTTCAACAGGGGGCATTCAGCCCCAGCATTTT.